This passage covers 21 T cell receptor beta chains from one sample sequenced in a study of blood T cell repertoires in COVID-19. Sequenced by immunoSEQ multiplex PCR; TCRdb stores in-frame clones only, minus some. The sample carries over 150,000 clones, about 90% recorded once. The sample was peripheral blood. Receptors were obtained from a man between 45 and 60 years old with acute or convalescent COVID-19.

The chain has TRBV23-1 and TRBJ2-7, with 7 bases aligning to TRBD1. TRBV23-1 is treated as an ORF (open reading frame) with a function not yet certain. The CDR3 is made up of 14 amino acids. With 2 bases clipped from V and 2 bases from J, the junction kept 3 bases outside the gene matches. The CDR3 region is CASSQGQETYEQYF. Here the CDR3 DNA reads TGCGCCAGCAGTCAAGGACAGGAAACCTACGAGCAGTACTTC.

This chain uses TRBV2 with TRBJ1-2, with 9 nucleotides matching TRBD1. Losses at the gene ends were 5 bases for V and 3 bases for J; bases not matched to a gene: 7. CDR1 and CDR2 from the germline V gene are SNHLY and FYNNEI. The CDR3 is 15 amino acids. The CDR3 sequence is CASSRQGGGDYGYTF. The CDR3 nucleotides are TGTGCCAGCAGTCGACAGGGGGGAGGCGACTATGGCTACACCTTC.

This clone was observed a handful of times. The CDR3 DNA reads as TGTGCCAGCAGCCAAGAGCAGGGGGCGCGGGGTGAAAAACTGTTTTTT. It specifies CASSQEQGARGEKLFF. The chain recombines TRBV3-1 (or the pseudogene TRBV3-2) with TRBJ1-4; TRBD1 matches 8 bases. V dropped 0 bases and J dropped 7; count of bases not matched to a gene: 7. Germline V CDR1 and CDR2: LGHDT, YNNKEL (reference sequence). The CDR3 is 16 residues long.

The gene calls are TRBV7-2 and TRBJ2-2; 11 nucleotides line up with TRBD1. Per germline, CDR1 SGHTA and CDR2 FQGNSA. J lost 6 bases, V lost 4 bases, and 10 bases had no gene match. This CDR3 is 17 amino acids long. The CDR3 bases are TGTGCCAGCAGCTCCCGGGCGGGGACAGGGGGAGCCGGGGAGCTGTTTTTT. Translating it yields CASSSRAGTGGAGELFF.

This clone has only one observation. V gene TRBV4-2 combines with J gene TRBJ1-1; 7 bases match TRBD1. The V gene's germline CDR1 is LGHNA and CDR2 YNFKEQ. J gave up 1 base and V 5 bases, and 7 bases lay outside the gene matches. This CDR3 contains 15 residues. CDR3 amino acids: CASSTRGTGNTEAFF. CDR3 DNA sequence: TGTGCCAGCAGCACCAGGGGGACTGGGAACACTGAAGCTTTCTTT.

The V call is TRBV20-1, the J call TRBJ1-2; D remains unclear. Trimming left V 0 bases short and J 5 bases short, with 4 bases between. Per the germline V gene, CDR1 is DFQATT and CDR2 is SNEGSKA (reference sequence). This CDR3 contains 11 residues. The CDR3 DNA reads as TGCAGTGCTAGAGACCCTTATGGCTACACCTTC. Protein sequence: CSARDPYGYTF.

This clone was detected once. The V gene is TRBV3-1 (or the pseudogene TRBV3-2), the J gene TRBJ2-7, with 11 bases aligning to TRBD2. The V segment lost 4 bases and the J segment 0 bases; nucleotides outside the gene matches: 5. Germline-derived CDR1 and CDR2 are LGHDT and YNNKEL (reference sequence). CDR3 length equals 16 residues. CDR3 sequence reads: CASSRAGTSGSYEQYF. Here the CDR3 DNA reads TGTGCCAGCAGCCGAGCCGGGACTAGCGGCTCCTACGAGCAGTACTTC.

The chain is built from TRBV28 and TRBJ1-4; TRBD1 matches at 7 bases. The V and J ends lost 7 bases and 6 bases, in that order; junction bases with no gene match: 20. The germline V gene has CDR1 MDHEN and CDR2 SYDVKM. The CDR3 has 18 residues. CDR3 protein: CASTTRSRRGLRDEKLFF. The CDR3 DNA sequence: TGTGCCAGCACAACAAGATCCCGCAGGGGGTTGCGTGATGAAAAACTGTTTTTT. The full variable domain, rest sourced from reference TRBV28 and TRBJ1-4, is DVKVTQSSRYLVKRTGEKVFLECVQDMDHENMFWYRQDPGLGLRLIYFSYDVKMKEKGDIPEGYSVSREKKERFSLILESASTNQTSMYLCASTTRSRRGLRDEKLFFGSGTQLSVL.

The count of this clone is one. V and J are TRBV28 and TRBJ2-5; D perhaps matches TRBD1 (6 bases). This CDR3 is built from 15 residues. Looked up from germline, CDR1 is MDHEN and CDR2 is SYDVKM. The germline V and J ends were trimmed by 5 bases and 4 bases, with 17 bases remaining between them. The CDR3 protein is CASSARRGRGETQYF. CDR3 nucleotide sequence: TGTGCCAGCAGTGCCCGCCGGGGCAGGGGAGAGACCCAGTACTTC. The full variable domain, in which reference TRBV28 and TRBJ2-5 provide the parts outside the CDR3, is DVKVTQSSRYLVKRTGEKVFLECVQDMDHENMFWYRQDPGLGLRLIYFSYDVKMKEKGDIPEGYSVSREKKERFSLILESASTNQTSMYLCASSARRGRGETQYFGPGTRLLVL.

The genes are TRBV27 and TRBJ2-1; tentative D call: TRBD1 (5 bases). The CDR3 length is 14 residues. V was shortened by 3 bases and J by 5 bases, with 11 bases between the two germline ends. CDR1 MNHEY and CDR2 SMNVEV come from the germline V gene (reference sequence). CDR3 sequence reads: CASSFPGLNNEQFF. CDR3 bases: TGTGCCAGCAGTTTCCCAGGGTTAAACAATGAGCAGTTCTTC.

This chain links TRBV6-5 with TRBJ2-5; D may be TRBD1 (6 bases). V lost 5 bases to trimming and J lost 0 bases, with 10 bases between them. This CDR3 has 14 amino acids. Per the germline V gene, CDR1 is MNHEY and CDR2 is SVGAGI. CDR3 sequence (DNA): TGTGCCAGCAGTCCTACAGGGAACCAAGAGACCCAGTACTTC. This gives the protein CASSPTGNQETQYF.

This sequence joins TRBV19 and TRBJ2-2; a weak D match, TRBD1 (6 bases). Trimming left V 4 bases short and J 5 bases short, with 8 bases between. Germline CDR1 and CDR2: LNHDA and SQIVND (reference sequence). The CDR3 runs to 13 residues. CDR3 region: CASSSQGTGELFF. The CDR3, as DNA: TGTGCCAGTAGTAGCCAGGGGACCGGGGAGCTGTTTTTT. The whole variable domain, remainder taken from reference TRBV19 and TRBJ2-2, is DGGITQSPKYLFRKEGQNVTLSCEQNLNHDAMYWYRQDPGQGLRLIYYSQIVNDFQKGDIAEGYSVSREKKESFPLTVTSAQKNPTAFYLCASSSQGTGELFFGEGSRLTVL.

This chain connects TRBV6-5 to TRBJ2-7, with D maybe TRBD2 (6 bases). Germline V gives CDR1 MNHEY, CDR2 SVGAGI. The CDR3 spans 12 residues. V lost 5 bases, J lost 7 bases, and 12 bases lay in between. CDR3 DNA sequence: TGTGCCAGCAGTAACGAACGGGGGGAGCAGTACTTC. This codes for CASSNERGEQYF.

The chain links TRBV18 to TRBJ1-2; TRBD1 is a possible D gene (6 bases). CDR3 size: 19 residues. V lost 6 bases to trimming and J lost 2 bases, with 28 bases between them. Germline CDR1 reads KGHSH; CDR2 reads LQKENI. CDR3 DNA: TGTGCCAGCTCGCCTACCACGGTCTGGGGGACAAGGAAAAACTATGGCTACACCTTC. Its protein product is CASSPTTVWGTRKNYGYTF.

The rearrangement joins TRBV6-2 or TRBV6-3 to TRBJ2-1; D is possibly TRBD2 (5 bases). Germline V gene lookup returns CDR1 MNHEY and CDR2 SVGEGT. This CDR3 region has 12 residues. Trimming stripped 5 bases from V and 9 bases from J, with 11 bases between. The chain's CDR3 is CASSQLEGEQFF. CDR3 bases: TGTGCCAGCAGTCAACTAGAAGGTGAGCAGTTCTTC.

This chain connects TRBV28 to TRBJ2-7, with D perhaps matching TRBD2 (7 bases). Germline V lookup: CDR1 MDHEN, CDR2 SYDVKM. V was shortened by 5 bases and J by 4 bases, with 18 bases between the two germline ends. The CDR3 sequence is 15 residues long. CDR3 sequence: CASSPLHREGYEQYF. CDR3 bases: TGTGCCAGCAGTCCCCTCCACAGGGAGGGATACGAGCAGTACTTC.

This chain uses TRBV12-3 or TRBV12-4 with TRBJ2-2; unclear D gene. Trimming stripped 7 bases from V and 2 bases from J, with 8 bases between. The CDR3 has 13 amino acids. The CDR3 sequence is CASTPTNTGELFF. CDR3 nucleotides: TGTGCCAGCACCCCCACTAACACCGGGGAGCTGTTTTTT.

The rearrangement links TRBV9 to TRBJ2-5; 8 bases match TRBD2. CDR3 length equals 16 residues. Germline V gene sequence: CDR1 SGDLS, CDR2 YYNGEE. V lost 2 bases, J lost 2 bases, and 8 bases stayed unmatched. The CDR3 sequence: CASSVVAGGWQETQYF. The CDR3 region has the DNA TGTGCCAGCAGCGTCGTCGCGGGGGGATGGCAAGAGACCCAGTACTTC.

The gene calls are TRBV19 and TRBJ1-4; the match to TRBD1 covers 10 bases. Germline CDR1 and CDR2: LNHDA and SQIVND (reference sequence). CDR3 length: 14 amino acids. J was trimmed by 4 bases and V by 6 bases; bases with no gene match: 2. Written as DNA, the CDR3 is TGTGCCAGTAGCGGGACAGGGGTTAATGAAAAACTGTTTTTT. It translates to CASSGTGVNEKLFF. Full variable domain (rest looked up from reference TRBV19 and TRBJ1-4): DGGITQSPKYLFRKEGQNVTLSCEQNLNHDAMYWYRQDPGQGLRLIYYSQIVNDFQKGDIAEGYSVSREKKESFPLTVTSAQKNPTAFYLCASSGTGVNEKLFFGSGTQLSVL.

This clone was recorded only once. This chain joins TRBV28 and TRBJ2-3, with 14 bases identical to TRBD2. The CDR3 consists of 23 residues. Trimming removed 5 bases from V and 7 bases from J; junction bases left unmatched: 29. In germline, CDR1 is MDHEN, CDR2 SYDVKM. The CDR3 sequence is CASSPAGRFLGLAGGPILYTQYF. Written as DNA, the CDR3 is TGTGCCAGCAGTCCAGCGGGACGGTTTTTAGGACTAGCGGGAGGCCCAATCCTTTATACGCAGTATTTT.

The count of this clone is one. The chain joins TRBV7-9 to TRBJ2-2; 7 positions agree with TRBD1. Germline CDR1 reads SEHNR; CDR2 reads FQNEAQ (reference sequence). Germline trimming cut 2 bases from V and 2 bases from J; bases unmatched to any gene: 2. This CDR3 is built from 15 residues. The CDR3 region has the DNA TGTGCCAGCAGCTTACGACAGGGTAACACCGGGGAGCTGTTTTTT. Amino acid sequence: CASSLRQGNTGELFF. Based on the CDR3 plus reference TRBV7-9 and TRBJ2-2, the full variable domain is DTGVSQNPRHKITKRGQNVTFRCDPISEHNRLYWYRQTLGQGPEFLTYFQNEAQLEKSRLLSDRFSAERPKGSFSTLEIQRTEQGDSAMYLCASSLRQGNTGELFFGEGSRLTVL.